This TCR beta chain was retrieved from a study of T cell responses to AZD1222 COVID-19 vaccine. This CDR3 has 14 residues. The germline V and J ends were trimmed by 0 bases and 2 bases, with 6 bases remaining between them. Germline V gene sequence: CDR1 SGHTS, CDR2 YDEGEE. The data were produced by immunoSEQ multiplex PCR, yet TCRdb's version contains in-frame clones alone and is incomplete. There are roughly 120,000 clones in the sample; 75% to 95% occur only once, and almost 5.5% lies in the top ten. This clone was counted a single time. Its antigen is not identified. General observations from the study: Just a handful of AZD1222 recipients were seropositive at baseline. There were repertoire samples only from the period after the peak T cell response. Close to half of spike-specific TCRs reportedly recognize unmutated variant regions.

The input for sequencing was peripheral blood, taken on day 0 of AZD1222 vaccination. The genes are TRBV5-8 and TRBJ1-3; unclear D gene. The sequence was obtained from an adult in good health. The CDR3 loop reads CASSLGQTGNTIYF. The CDR3 DNA reads as TGTGCCAGCAGCTTGGGCCAGACTGGAAACACCATATATTTT.